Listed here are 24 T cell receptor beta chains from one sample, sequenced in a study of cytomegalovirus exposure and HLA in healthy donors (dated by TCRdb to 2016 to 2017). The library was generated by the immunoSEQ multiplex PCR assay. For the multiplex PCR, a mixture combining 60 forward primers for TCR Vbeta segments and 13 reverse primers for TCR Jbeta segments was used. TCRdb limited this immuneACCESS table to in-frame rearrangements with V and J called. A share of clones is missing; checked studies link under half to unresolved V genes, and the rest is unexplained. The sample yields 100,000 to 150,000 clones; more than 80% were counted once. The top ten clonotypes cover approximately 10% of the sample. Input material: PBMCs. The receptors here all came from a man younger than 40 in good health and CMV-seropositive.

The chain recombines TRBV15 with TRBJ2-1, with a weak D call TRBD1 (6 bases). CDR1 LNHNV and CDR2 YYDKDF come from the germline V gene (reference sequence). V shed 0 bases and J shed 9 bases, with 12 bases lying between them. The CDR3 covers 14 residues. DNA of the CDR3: TGTGCCACCAGCAGAGAAGGACAGTGGAGTGAGCAGTTCTTC. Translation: CATSREGQWSEQFF.

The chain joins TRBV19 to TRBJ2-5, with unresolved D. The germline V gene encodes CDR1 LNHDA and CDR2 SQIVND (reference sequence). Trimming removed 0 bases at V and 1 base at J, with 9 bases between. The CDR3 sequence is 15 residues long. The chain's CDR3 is CASSIERSFQETQYF. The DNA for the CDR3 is TGTGCCAGTAGTATAGAGCGGAGCTTCCAAGAGACCCAGTACTTC.

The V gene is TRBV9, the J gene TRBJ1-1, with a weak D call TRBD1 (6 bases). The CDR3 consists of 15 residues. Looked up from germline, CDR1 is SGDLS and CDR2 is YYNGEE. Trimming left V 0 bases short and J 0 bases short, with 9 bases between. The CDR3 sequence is CASSVAAGVNTEAFF. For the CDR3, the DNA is TGTGCCAGCAGCGTAGCGGCAGGGGTGAACACTGAAGCTTTCTTT.

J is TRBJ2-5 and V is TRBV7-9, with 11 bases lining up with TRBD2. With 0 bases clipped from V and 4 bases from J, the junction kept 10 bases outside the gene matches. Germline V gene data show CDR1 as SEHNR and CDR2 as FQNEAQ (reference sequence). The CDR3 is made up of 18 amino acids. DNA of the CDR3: TGTGCCAGCAGCTTAGCCATATCGCTAGCGGGGGGTATAGAGACCCAGTACTTC. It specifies CASSLAISLAGGIETQYF.

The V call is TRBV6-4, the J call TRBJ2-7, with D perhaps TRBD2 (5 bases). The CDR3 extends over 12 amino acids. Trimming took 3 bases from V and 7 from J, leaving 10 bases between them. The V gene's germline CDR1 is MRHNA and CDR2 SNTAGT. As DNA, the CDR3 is TGTGCCAGCAGTGATCCCTCGGGGGAGCAGTACTTC. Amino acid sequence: CASSDPSGEQYF.

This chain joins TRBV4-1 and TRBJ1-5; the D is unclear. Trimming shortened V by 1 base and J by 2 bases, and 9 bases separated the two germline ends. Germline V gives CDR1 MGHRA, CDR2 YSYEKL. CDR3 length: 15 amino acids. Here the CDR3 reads CASSQAGGGNQPQHF. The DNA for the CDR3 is TGCGCCAGCAGCCAAGCGGGCGGGGGCAATCAGCCCCAGCATTTT.

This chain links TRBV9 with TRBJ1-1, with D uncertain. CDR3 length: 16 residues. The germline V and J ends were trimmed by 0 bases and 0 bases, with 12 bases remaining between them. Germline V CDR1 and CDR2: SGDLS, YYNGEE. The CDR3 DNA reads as TGTGCCAGCAGCGTAGACCCGGGCGGGGTGAACACTGAAGCTTTCTTT. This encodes CASSVDPGGVNTEAFF.

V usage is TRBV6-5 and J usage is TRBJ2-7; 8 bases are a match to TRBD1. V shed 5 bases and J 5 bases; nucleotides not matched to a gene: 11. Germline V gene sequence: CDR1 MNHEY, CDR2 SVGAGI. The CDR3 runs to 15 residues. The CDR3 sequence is CASSNLRRQGNEQYF. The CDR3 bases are TGTGCCAGCAGTAACTTACGCCGACAGGGGAACGAGCAGTACTTC.

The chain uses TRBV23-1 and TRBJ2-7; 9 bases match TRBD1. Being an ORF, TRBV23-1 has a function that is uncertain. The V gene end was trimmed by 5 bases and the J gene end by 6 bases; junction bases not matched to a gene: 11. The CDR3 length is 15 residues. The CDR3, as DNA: TGCGCCAGCAGTAGACCGGGACAGGGAAATTCCGAGCAGTACTTC. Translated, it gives CASSRPGQGNSEQYF.

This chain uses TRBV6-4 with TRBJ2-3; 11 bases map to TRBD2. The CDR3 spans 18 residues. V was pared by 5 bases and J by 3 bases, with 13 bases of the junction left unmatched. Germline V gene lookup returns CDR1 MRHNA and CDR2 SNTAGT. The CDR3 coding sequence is TGTGCCAGCAGTCCCATGGCCTGGACTAGCGGGCAAACAGATACGCAGTATTTT. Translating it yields CASSPMAWTSGQTDTQYF.

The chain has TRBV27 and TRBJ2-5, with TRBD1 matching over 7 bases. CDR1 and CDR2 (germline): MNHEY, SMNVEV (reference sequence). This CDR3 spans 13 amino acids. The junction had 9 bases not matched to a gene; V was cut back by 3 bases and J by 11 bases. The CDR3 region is CASSLKGAWEQYF. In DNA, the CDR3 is TGTGCCAGCAGTTTGAAGGGGGCATGGGAGCAGTACTTC.

For the CDR3, the DNA is TGTGCCAGCAGTGGACCCGGGAAGAATCTCGGGGGGACTGAAGCTTTCTTT. As protein: CASSGPGKNLGGTEAFF. The chain is built from TRBV2 and TRBJ1-1; possible D gene TRBD1, 5 bases. The CDR3 has 17 amino acids. The germline V and J ends were trimmed by 4 bases and 5 bases, with 23 bases remaining between them. The germline V gene encodes CDR1 SNHLY and CDR2 FYNNEI. Looking up the rest from reference TRBV2 and TRBJ1-1 gives the full variable domain: EPEVTQTPSHQVTQMGQEVILRCVPISNHLYFYWYRQILGQKVEFLVSFYNNEISEKSEIFDDQFSVERPDGSNFTLKIRSTKLEDSAMYFCASSGPGKNLGGTEAFFGQGTRLTVV.

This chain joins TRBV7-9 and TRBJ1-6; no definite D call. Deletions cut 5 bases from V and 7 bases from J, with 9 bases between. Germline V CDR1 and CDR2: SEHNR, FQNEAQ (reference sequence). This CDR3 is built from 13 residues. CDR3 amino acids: CASSPGLNSPLHF. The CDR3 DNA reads TGTGCCAGCAGCCCAGGCTTGAATTCACCCCTCCACTTT.

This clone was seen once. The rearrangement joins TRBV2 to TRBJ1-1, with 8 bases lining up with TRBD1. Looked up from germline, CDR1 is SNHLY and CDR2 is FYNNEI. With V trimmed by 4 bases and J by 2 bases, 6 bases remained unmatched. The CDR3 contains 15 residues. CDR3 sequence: CASSGGDRSNTEAFF. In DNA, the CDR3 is TGTGCCAGCAGTGGAGGGGACAGGAGTAACACTGAAGCTTTCTTT.

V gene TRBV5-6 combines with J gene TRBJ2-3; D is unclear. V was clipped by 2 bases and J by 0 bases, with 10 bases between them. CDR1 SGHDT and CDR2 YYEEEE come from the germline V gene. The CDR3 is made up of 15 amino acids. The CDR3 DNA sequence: TGTGCCAGCAGCTTAAGGAGTTGGAGCACAGATACGCAGTATTTT. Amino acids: CASSLRSWSTDTQYF.

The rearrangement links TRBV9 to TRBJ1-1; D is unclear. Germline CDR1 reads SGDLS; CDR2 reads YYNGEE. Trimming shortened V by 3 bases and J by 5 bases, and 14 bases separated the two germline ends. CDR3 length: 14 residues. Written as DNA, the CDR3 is TGTGCCAGCAGCGCCCCCGTTTCGGTTACTGAAGCTTTCTTT. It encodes CASSAPVSVTEAFF.

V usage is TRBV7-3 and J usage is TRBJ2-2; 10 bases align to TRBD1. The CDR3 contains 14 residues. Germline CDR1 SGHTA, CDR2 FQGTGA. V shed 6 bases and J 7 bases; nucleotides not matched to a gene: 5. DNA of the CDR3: TGTGCCAGCAGACTGGGACAGGGGAACGGGGAGCTGTTTTTT. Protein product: CASRLGQGNGELFF.

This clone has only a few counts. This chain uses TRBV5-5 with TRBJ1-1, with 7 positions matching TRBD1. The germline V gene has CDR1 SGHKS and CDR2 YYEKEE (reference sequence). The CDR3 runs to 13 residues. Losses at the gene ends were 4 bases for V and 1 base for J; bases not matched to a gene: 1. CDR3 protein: CASSNRGNTEAFF. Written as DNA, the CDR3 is TGTGCCAGCAGCAACAGGGGGAACACTGAAGCTTTCTTT.

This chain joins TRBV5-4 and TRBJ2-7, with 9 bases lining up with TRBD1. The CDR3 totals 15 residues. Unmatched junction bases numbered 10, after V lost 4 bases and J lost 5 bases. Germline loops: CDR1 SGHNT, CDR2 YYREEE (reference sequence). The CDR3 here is CASSRPGQGPHEQYF. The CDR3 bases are TGTGCCAGCAGCCGGCCGGGACAGGGACCCCACGAGCAGTACTTC.

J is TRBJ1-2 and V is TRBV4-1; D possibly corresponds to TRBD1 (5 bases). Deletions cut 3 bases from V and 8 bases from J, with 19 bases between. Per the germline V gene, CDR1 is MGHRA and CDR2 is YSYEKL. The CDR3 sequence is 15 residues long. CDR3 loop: CASSHPSAGREGYTF. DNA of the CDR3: TGCGCCAGCAGCCACCCCTCCGCAGGGCGTGAAGGCTACACCTTC.

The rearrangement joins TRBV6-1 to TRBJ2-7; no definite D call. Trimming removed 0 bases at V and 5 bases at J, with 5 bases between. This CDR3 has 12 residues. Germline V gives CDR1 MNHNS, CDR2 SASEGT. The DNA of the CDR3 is TGTGCCAGCAGTGAAGCTGCGGACGAGCAGTACTTC. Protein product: CASSEAADEQYF.

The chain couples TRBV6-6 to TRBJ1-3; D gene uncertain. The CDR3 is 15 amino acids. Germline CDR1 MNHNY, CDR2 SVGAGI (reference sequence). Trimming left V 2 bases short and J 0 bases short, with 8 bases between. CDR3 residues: CASSYPPGSGNTIYF. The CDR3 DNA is TGTGCCAGCAGTTACCCCCCGGGCTCTGGAAACACCATATATTTT.

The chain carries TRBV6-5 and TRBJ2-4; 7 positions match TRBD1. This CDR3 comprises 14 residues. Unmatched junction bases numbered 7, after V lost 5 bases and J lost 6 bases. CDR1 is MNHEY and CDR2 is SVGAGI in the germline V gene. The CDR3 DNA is TGTGCCAGCAGTGATGGGGACAGAGGAAACATTCAGTACTTC. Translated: CASSDGDRGNIQYF.

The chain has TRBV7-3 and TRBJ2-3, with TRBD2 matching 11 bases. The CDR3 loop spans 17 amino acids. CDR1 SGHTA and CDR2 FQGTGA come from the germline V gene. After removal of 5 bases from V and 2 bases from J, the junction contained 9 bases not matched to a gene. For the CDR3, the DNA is TGTGCCAGCAGCCCGGGACTAGCGGAATTCTACACAGATACGCAGTATTTT. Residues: CASSPGLAEFYTDTQYF.